The 29 T cell receptor beta chains reported below all come from one sample, sequenced in a study of tumor and adjacent non-tumor tissue in lung cancer. The template was RNA from unsorted bulk tissue. The normal lung tissue was taken more than 3 cm from the tumor edge. A modified ARM-PCR protocol with three rounds of nested PCR amplified TCRbeta. From the multiplex PCR reads, TCRdb called clonotypes with MiXCR, one entry per CDR3 protein. The repertoire holds some 80,000 distinct CDR3 sequences, 65% to 85% seen once, with around half in the top ten. The material sequenced was distant non-tumor lung tissue. The origin of the receptors is a man between 60 and 75 years old with non-small cell lung cancer.

With respect to this clonotype: The conserved phenylalanine or tryptophan normally closing the CDR3 is absent here, so this likely arose from a read error. V is TRBV11-3 and J is TRBJ2-7, with 7 nucleotides matching TRBD2. The CDR3 extends over 15 amino acids. The germline CDR1 and CDR2 sequences are SGHNT and YENEEA. The ends lost 0 bases at V and 2 bases at J; junction bases unmatched: 4. CDR3 in DNA: TGTGCCAGCAGCTTAGATCATGGGAGGGCCTACGAGCAGTACTCC. Protein sequence: CASSLDHGRAYEQYS.

A single count supports this clonotype. Because it lacks the conserved phenylalanine or tryptophan at the end, this CDR3 is likely a read error. The chain combines TRBV11-2 with TRBJ1-6; D remains ambiguous. Germline CDR1 SGHAT, CDR2 FQNNGV. The length of the CDR3 is 15 residues. V lost 8 bases, J lost 4 bases, and 15 bases lay in between. The CDR3 sequence is CASGIDGRYNSPLHS. In DNA, the CDR3 is TGTGCCAGCGGCATAGACGGAAGATATAATTCACCCCTCCACTCT.

In the case of this clonotype: As the CDR3 is not closed by the conserved phenylalanine or tryptophan, this likely results from a read error. The chain combines TRBV4-1 with TRBJ2-1; 8 bases fit TRBD1. CDR1 and CDR2 (germline): MGHRA, YSYEKL. There are 17 residues in the CDR3. Unmatched junction bases numbered 13, after V lost 0 bases and J lost 9 bases. The CDR3 DNA reads TGCGCCAGCAGCCAAGATCGGGGCCCCAGGGGGCGGCGTGAGCAGTTCCCC. This translates into CASSQDRGPRGRREQFP.

As regards this clonotype: One junction end does not reproduce the germline sequence, and a read error may be involved. The gene calls are TRBV20-1 and TRBJ2-7; no clear D. The germline CDR1 and CDR2 sequences are DFQATT and SNEGSKA (reference sequence). There are 12 residues in the CDR3. For the CDR3, the DNA is TGCAATGCTAATGCGCTCACCTACGAACAGTACTTC. It codes for CNANALTYEQYF.

About this clonotype itself: At one end the junction does not follow the germline gene, possibly because of a read error. The chain is built from TRBV6-2 or TRBV6-3 and TRBJ2-1; D may be TRBD1 (6 bases). CDR1 and CDR2 from the germline V gene are MNHEY and SVGEGT. There are 14 residues in the CDR3. The CDR3 DNA reads as TGTGCCAGCACGGACTGGACAGCCCGCAATGAGCAGCTCTTC. Protein: CASTDWTARNEQLF.

The chain links TRBV29-1 to TRBJ1-1; no clear D gene. The CDR3 runs to 12 residues. CDR1 and CDR2 from the germline V gene are SQVTM and ANQGSEA. The V and J ends lost 8 bases and 4 bases respectively, with 14 bases between them. The DNA for the CDR3 is TGCAGCATTGGAGGTGGATCCACTGAAGCTTTCTTT. It is translated as CSIGGGSTEAFF.

In regard to this clonotype: One junction end disagrees with the germline gene, perhaps due to a read error. The chain has TRBV11-2 and TRBJ1-1, with 7 bases matching TRBD1. Germline assignment: CDR1 SGHAT and CDR2 FQNNGV. The CDR3 has 14 residues. For the CDR3, the DNA is TGTGCCAGGAGTTTGACAGGGAGAGGGACTGAAGCCTTCTTT. Translation gives CARSLTGRGTEAFF.

Notes on this clonotype: The junction does not match germline at one end; this may be a read error. This chain links TRBV6-2 or TRBV6-3 with TRBJ1-1; D is unresolved. Germline CDR1 is MNHEY and CDR2 is SVGEGT. This CDR3 comprises 14 residues. CDR3 coding DNA: TGTGCGAGCGGTTACCCTTACGGGAACACTGAAGCTTTATTT. Its translation: CASGYPYGNTEALF.

At least ten counts were recorded for this clonotype. The rearrangement uses TRBV20-1 and TRBJ2-3, with a weak D call TRBD2 (7 bases). Trimming took off 6 bases at V and 3 bases at J, with 16 bases between the two ends. The CDR3 covers 14 residues. Per germline, CDR1 DFQATT and CDR2 SNEGSKA (reference sequence). The CDR3 loop is CSALMRGGTDTQYF. CDR3 DNA: TGCAGTGCCCTTATGAGGGGGGGGACAGATACGCAGTATTTT.

This clonotype was counted a single time. V is TRBV20-1 and J is TRBJ2-7; TRBD2 agrees at 7 bases. Germline CDR1 DFQATT, CDR2 SNEGSKA (reference sequence). This CDR3 is built from 13 residues. Trimming cost V 8 bases and J 2 bases; bases outside gene matches: 9. The chain's CDR3 is CSTTASGTYEQYF. The CDR3 DNA sequence: TGCAGTACTACGGCTAGCGGCACCTACGAGCAGTACTTC.

Comment on this clonotype: Without the conserved terminal phenylalanine or tryptophan, this CDR3 likely stems from a read error. This chain connects TRBV14 to TRBJ2-1; a possible D gene is TRBD2 (6 bases). There are 15 residues in the CDR3. Germline V lookup: CDR1 SGHDN, CDR2 FVKESK. Trimming pared 1 base from V and 7 bases from J, leaving 14 bases between. The chain's CDR3 is CASSQGRTNVNEQFI. Here the CDR3 DNA reads TGTGCCAGCAGCCAAGGGAGGACTAACGTTAATGAGCAGTTCATC.

V gene TRBV6-5 combines with J gene TRBJ1-4, with 7 bases fitting TRBD1. The CDR3 contains 15 residues. J was trimmed by 8 bases and V by 2 bases; bases with no gene match: 8. Looked up from germline, CDR1 is MNHEY and CDR2 is SVGAGI. CDR3 bases: TGTGCCAGCAGTTACGCCGGGTCGGGACAGGAAAAACTGTTTTTT. This translates into CASSYAGSGQEKLFF.

This clonotype came up many times. The chain joins TRBV4-1 to TRBJ2-3, with D possibly TRBD2 on 5 matching bases. With 4 bases removed from V and 6 bases from J, the gap between germline ends came to 17 bases. CDR1 and CDR2 from the germline V gene are MGHRA and YSYEKL. The CDR3 loop spans 15 amino acids. CDR3 in DNA: TGCGCCAGCAGCCTAACCCCTAGCCCCGAGGATACGCAGTATTTT. Its translation is CASSLTPSPEDTQYF.

The chain uses TRBV20-1 and TRBJ2-2, with TRBD2 matching 12 bases. V was pared by 5 bases and J by 6 bases, with 19 bases of the junction left unmatched. CDR1 and CDR2 from the germline V gene are DFQATT and SNEGSKA (reference sequence). The CDR3 runs to 19 residues. CDR3 protein: CSAYHPGPSGRAVSGELFF. CDR3 in DNA: TGCAGTGCTTATCACCCCGGGCCTAGCGGGAGGGCTGTGTCCGGGGAGCTGTTTTTT.

This clonotype was observed a single time. At one of its ends the junction is not consistent with the germline gene, which may arise from a read error. The chain joins TRBV20-1 to TRBJ2-2, with D perhaps being TRBD1 or TRBD2 (6 bases each). The CDR3 contains 17 residues. Germline V CDR1 and CDR2: DFQATT, SNEGSKA (reference sequence). CDR3 in amino acids: CRAPRTHARRDTGELFF. CDR3 sequence (DNA): TGCAGGGCTCCGCGAACACATGCACGGAGGGACACCGGGGAACTGTTTTTT.

V is TRBV4-2 and J is TRBJ2-1; D call uncertain. The CDR3 covers 12 residues. Germline lookup yields CDR1 LGHNA and CDR2 YNFKEQ. Trimming removed 0 bases at V and 7 bases at J, with 4 bases between. CDR3: CASSQDSNEQFF. CDR3 DNA sequence: TGTGCCAGCAGCCAAGATAGTAATGAGCAGTTCTTC.

V usage is TRBV5-1 and J usage is TRBJ1-4; D ambiguous. Germline CDR1 and CDR2: SGHRS and YFSETQ. The CDR3 extends over 16 amino acids. Trimming shortened V by 2 bases and J by 0 bases, and 11 bases separated the two germline ends. In DNA, the CDR3 is TGCGCCAGCAGCTTACTAGCAACCACAACTAATGAAAAACTGTTTTTT. Amino acids: CASSLLATTTNEKLFF.

Turning to this clonotype: One junction end disagrees with the germline gene, perhaps due to a read error. This sequence joins TRBV10-1 and TRBJ2-5, with TRBD2 identical over 10 bases. This CDR3 contains 17 residues. The germline V gene encodes CDR1 WNHNN and CDR2 SYGVQD (reference sequence). Written as DNA, the CDR3 is TGCCCCAGCATAACTCCGCCTAGCGGGAGAACAGCGGAGACCCAGTACTTC. Translation: CPSITPPSGRTAETQYF.

Regarding this clonotype: The conserved phenylalanine or tryptophan normally closing the CDR3 is absent here, so this likely arose from a read error. The chain combines TRBV29-1 with TRBJ2-3; TRBD2 is a possible D gene (5 bases). Germline CDR1 SQVTM, CDR2 ANQGSEA. This CDR3 is 15 amino acids long. The CDR3 is CSVTSSSGSTDMQYI. CDR3 nucleotide sequence: TGCAGCGTTACGAGTTCGAGCGGTAGCACAGATATGCAGTATATT.

At least ten counts were recorded for this clonotype. The J gene is TRBJ1-5, the V gene TRBV20-1; 7 bases map to TRBD1. Losses at the gene ends were 6 bases for V and 8 bases for J; bases not matched to a gene: 28. The CDR3 spans 19 residues. In germline, CDR1 is DFQATT, CDR2 SNEGSKA (reference sequence). The CDR3: CSANDGMTGLLTTNKPQHF. As DNA, the CDR3 is TGCAGTGCAAACGATGGGATGACAGGGCTACTGACTACAAATAAGCCCCAGCATTTT.

This clonotype was observed a single time. In this CDR3 the conserved last residue, phenylalanine or tryptophan, is missing, so a read error is likely. The gene calls are TRBV6-5 and TRBJ2-7; 9 bases line up with TRBD2. After removal of 0 bases from V and 2 bases from J, the junction contained 5 bases not matched to a gene. Germline V gene data show CDR1 as MNHEY and CDR2 as SVGAGI. This CDR3 region has 16 residues. CDR3 in DNA: TGTGCCAGCAGTTACTCGGCTAGCGGGGTCACCTACGAGCAGTACTCC. It translates to CASSYSASGVTYEQYS.

With respect to this clonotype: An end of the junction does not agree with germline; a read error may underlie this. The chain is built from TRBV4-3 and TRBJ2-3; the D gene is possibly TRBD2 (6 bases). The CDR3 runs to 16 residues. The germline V gene encodes CDR1 LGHNA and CDR2 YSLEER. The CDR3 is CVNSQDRAGTTDTRYF. CDR3 coding DNA: TGCGTCAACAGCCAAGATAGAGCGGGCACCACAGATACGCGGTATTTT.

Of note for this clonotype: Its ends do not fully match the called genes, so a read error is possible. The gene calls are TRBV12-3 or TRBV12-4 and TRBJ2-7; D is possibly TRBD2 (6 bases). The CDR3 contains 16 residues. The CDR3 spells CTSSPRGTDWRYEQYF. CDR3 bases: TGTACCAGCAGCCCTCGCGGGACCGACTGGAGATACGAGCAGTACTTC.

CDR3 sequence (DNA): TGCAGCGTTTTATGGAGGGATACTTGTGGCTACACCTTC. Translated: CSVLWRDTCGYTF. V is TRBV29-1 and J is TRBJ1-2; D ambiguous. The CDR3 length is 13 residues. V dropped 5 bases and J dropped 7 bases, with 17 bases sitting between them. CDR1 and CDR2 from the germline V gene are SQVTM and ANQGSEA.

Remarks on this clonotype: The junction differs from germline at one of its ends, possibly a read error. The chain employs TRBV12-3 or TRBV12-4 and TRBJ1-6; D is undetermined. CDR3 length equals 13 residues. This CDR3 is CACSWRNDSPLHF. In nucleotides, the CDR3 is TGCGCCTGCAGTTGGAGAAACGATTCACCCCTCCACTTT.

This clonotype was detected only a few times. The CDR3 end shows no conserved phenylalanine or tryptophan, and so a read error is likely. The CDR3 DNA is TGCAGCGTCGAGAAACTAGCGGGAGTCAACGAGCAGTACTCC. Its translation is CSVEKLAGVNEQYS. The genes are TRBV29-1 and TRBJ2-7; TRBD2 matches at 11 bases. Germline CDR1 SQVTM, CDR2 ANQGSEA. The CDR3 consists of 14 residues. Losses at the gene ends were 6 bases for V and 5 bases for J; bases not matched to a gene: 9.

Remarks on this clonotype: Sequence at one end of the junction differs from germline and may be a read error. The chain carries TRBV20-1 and TRBJ2-7, with D maybe TRBD2 (5 bases). The CDR3 length is 12 residues. Germline CDR1 is DFQATT and CDR2 is SNEGSKA (reference sequence). The CDR3 spells CSTSAVIYEQYF. In DNA, the CDR3 is TGCAGTACTAGTGCGGTCATCTACGAGCAATACTTC.

This clonotype came up once. The J gene is TRBJ1-1, the V gene TRBV20-1; D remains ambiguous. CDR1 DFQATT and CDR2 SNEGSKA come from the germline V gene (reference sequence). V lost 4 bases to trimming and J lost 2 bases, with 14 bases between them. This CDR3 has 14 residues. The CDR3 nucleotides are TGCAGTGCTACCCTAGGGTTGTTAAACACTGAAGCTTTCTTT. Residues: CSATLGLLNTEAFF.

Worth noting for this clonotype: One junction end disagrees with the germline gene, perhaps due to a read error. V is TRBV11-1 and J is TRBJ2-1; the D gene is possibly TRBD2 (6 bases). Germline V CDR1 and CDR2: SGHAT, FQDESV (reference sequence). The CDR3 spans 15 residues. CDR3 sequence reads: CANSLDAGIYNEEFF. For the CDR3, the DNA is TGTGCCAACAGCTTAGACGCGGGGATCTACAATGAGGAGTTCTTC.